The 12 T cell receptor beta chains given below trace back to one sample, sequenced in a study of T-cell memory formation after mild COVID-19. MiXCR, run by TCRdb on the 5' RACE reads, gives a single entry per CDR3 protein. The repertoire includes 300,000 to 400,000 distinct CDR3 sequences, approximately 29% of them detected once, and roughly 13% sits in the top ten. Sequences were obtained from PBMCs or a T cell subset sorted from them (not recorded which). Every receptor here comes from an adult woman who had mild COVID-19 (a few samples of this study predate the infection). Cell type and time point are not known.

The chain employs TRBV20-1 and TRBJ2-2; D is possibly TRBD1 (7 bases). V was trimmed by 0 bases and J by 3 bases, leaving 23 bases between them. The CDR3 totals 19 residues. Looked up from germline, CDR1 is DFQATT and CDR2 is SNEGSKA (reference sequence). As DNA, the CDR3 is TGCAGTGCTAGAGACCATCGGGGCGGGGACAGACCGCACACCGGGGAGCTGTTTTTT. Protein sequence: CSARDHRGGDRPHTGELFF.

In its sample, this clonotype was seen a few times. V usage is TRBV7-9 and J usage is TRBJ2-3; no clear D gene. Trimming shortened V by 5 bases and J by 1 base, and 7 bases separated the two germline ends. The CDR3 contains 13 residues. Germline V gives CDR1 SEHNR, CDR2 FQNEAQ (reference sequence). The CDR3 region has the DNA TGTGCCAGCAGCGTCCGGCGCACAGATACGCAGTATTTT. Its translation is CASSVRRTDTQYF.

The chain has TRBV7-9 and TRBJ1-2, with D hard to call. Germline V gene lookup returns CDR1 SEHNR and CDR2 FQNEAQ (reference sequence). CDR3 length equals 16 residues. The V end lost 0 bases, the J end lost 8 bases, and 19 bases lay between the germline ends. DNA for the CDR3: TGTGCCAGCAGCTTAGCGGCCGGGATCTTAGTCAGCGGCTACACCTTC. Translated: CASSLAAGILVSGYTF. The entire variable domain, with the rest obtained from reference TRBV7-9 and TRBJ1-2, is as follows: DTGVSQNPRHKITKRGQNVTFRCDPISEHNRLYWYRQTLGQGPEFLTYFQNEAQLEKSRLLSDRFSAERPKGSFSTLEIQRTEQGDSAMYLCASSLAAGILVSGYTFGSGTRLTVV.

Only a few counts were recorded for this clonotype. The chain combines TRBV7-9 with TRBJ1-1, with D unresolved. Germline V gene sequence: CDR1 SEHNR, CDR2 FQNEAQ (reference sequence). The CDR3 runs to 12 residues. Trimming shortened V by 4 bases and J by 5 bases, and 8 bases separated the two germline ends. The chain's CDR3 is CASSYTDTEAFF. The CDR3, as DNA: TGTGCCAGCAGCTACACTGATACTGAAGCTTTCTTT.

The rearrangement uses TRBV9 and TRBJ2-3; TRBD1 matches at 7 bases. Per the germline V gene, CDR1 is SGDLS and CDR2 is YYNGEE. The CDR3 runs 14 residues. Trimming removed 2 bases from V and 0 bases from J; junction bases left unmatched: 0. CDR3 coding DNA: TGTGCCAGCAGCGTGGGACAGAGCACAGATACGCAGTATTTT. The encoded protein is CASSVGQSTDTQYF.

The chain joins TRBV25-1 to TRBJ1-6; unclear D gene. The CDR3 covers 16 residues. Germline lookup yields CDR1 MGHDK and CDR2 SYGVNS. V lost 3 bases and J lost 5, with 14 bases in between. The CDR3 DNA is TGTGCCAGCAGTGATGAAGTCCGGATGAATAATTCACCCCTCCACTTT. Translated, it gives CASSDEVRMNNSPLHF. Based on the CDR3 plus reference TRBV25-1 and TRBJ1-6, the full variable domain is EADIYQTPRYLVIGTGKKITLECSQTMGHDKMYWYQQDPGMELHLIHYSYGVNSTEKGDLSSESTVSRIRTEHFPLTLESARPSHTSQYLCASSDEVRMNNSPLHFGNGTRLTVT.

The V and J genes are TRBV12-3 or TRBV12-4 and TRBJ2-4, with no clear D. The CDR3 consists of 13 residues. The V end lost 7 bases, the J end lost 0 bases, and 7 bases lay between the germline ends. For the CDR3, the DNA is TGTGCCAGCATTGGGGTAGCCAAAAACATTCAGTACTTC. This translates into CASIGVAKNIQYF.

V gene TRBV5-1 combines with J gene TRBJ1-6; a possible D gene is TRBD1 (6 bases). V lost 3 bases and J lost 6, with 10 bases in between. Germline CDR1 and CDR2: SGHRS and YFSETQ. The CDR3 totals 14 residues. The CDR3 reads CASSYRESNSPLHF. CDR3 coding DNA: TGCGCCAGCAGCTACAGGGAGAGTAATTCACCCCTCCACTTT.

The chain carries TRBV7-9 and TRBJ2-5; D not resolved. The germline V and J ends were trimmed by 1 base and 1 base, with 10 bases remaining between them. The length of the CDR3 is 15 residues. Germline V CDR1 and CDR2: SEHNR, FQNEAQ (reference sequence). CDR3: CASSLGGVPQETQYF. Written as DNA, the CDR3 is TGTGCCAGCAGCTTAGGTGGGGTCCCCCAAGAGACCCAGTACTTC.

The gene calls are TRBV5-1 and TRBJ2-7; D is possibly TRBD2 (5 bases). The CDR3 extends over 15 amino acids. V lost 4 bases, J lost 0 bases, and 14 bases lay in between. Germline V gene sequence: CDR1 SGHRS, CDR2 YFSETQ. The DNA of the CDR3 is TGCGCCAGCAGCCCGGCAGTGGGGAGCTCCTACGAGCAGTACTTC. This codes for CASSPAVGSSYEQYF. The variable domain in full, with the rest retrieved from reference TRBV5-1 and TRBJ2-7, is KAGVTQTPRYLIKTRGQQVTLSCSPISGHRSVSWYQQTPGQGLQFLFEYFSETQRNKGNFPGRFSGRQFSNSRSEMNVSTLELGDSALYLCASSPAVGSSYEQYFGPGTRLTVT.

There are a few counts of this clonotype. The gene calls are TRBV12-3 or TRBV12-4 and TRBJ2-7; TRBD2 is a possible D gene (5 bases). Trimming removed 10 bases at V and 0 bases at J, with 16 bases between. The CDR3 consists of 14 residues. The CDR3 coding sequence is TGTGCCATCCGCCGGGGAGCCCCCTCCTACGAGCAGTACTTC. Translation: CAIRRGAPSYEQYF.

This clonotype was counted a few times. This chain uses TRBV7-9 with TRBJ2-5, with D tentatively TRBD2 (5 bases). V was pared by 4 bases and J by 1 base, with 13 bases between. The CDR3 runs 15 residues. Germline-derived CDR1 and CDR2 are SEHNR and FQNEAQ (reference sequence). CDR3 sequence reads: CASSSIEGGQETQYF. The CDR3 bases are TGTGCCAGCAGCTCCATCGAAGGAGGCCAAGAGACCCAGTACTTC.